The TCR beta chain described here comes from a study of blood T cell repertoires in COVID-19. About the research overall: Nucleic acid was either cDNA or gDNA, and it came from T cells, B-cell-depleted T cells, or PBMCs.

Sequenced by immunoSEQ multiplex PCR; TCRdb stores in-frame clones only, minus some. The repertoire consists of under 300,000 clones, with roughly 87% occurring once and the leading ten covering 13%. This clone has more than one count but fewer than ten. Germline CDR1 is SGHRS and CDR2 is YFSETQ. V lost 4 bases and J lost 4; bases outside the gene matches: 12. The CDR3 has 16 residues. The receptor comes from a human donor in a cohort sampled during active COVID-19. Sequencing used peripheral blood. V and J are TRBV5-1 and TRBJ2-5, with TRBD2 identical over 8 bases. CDR3 loop: CASSPRPGGRTETQYF. CDR3 nucleotide sequence: TGCGCCAGCAGCCCAAGGCCTGGCGGGAGGACAGAGACCCAGTACTTC.